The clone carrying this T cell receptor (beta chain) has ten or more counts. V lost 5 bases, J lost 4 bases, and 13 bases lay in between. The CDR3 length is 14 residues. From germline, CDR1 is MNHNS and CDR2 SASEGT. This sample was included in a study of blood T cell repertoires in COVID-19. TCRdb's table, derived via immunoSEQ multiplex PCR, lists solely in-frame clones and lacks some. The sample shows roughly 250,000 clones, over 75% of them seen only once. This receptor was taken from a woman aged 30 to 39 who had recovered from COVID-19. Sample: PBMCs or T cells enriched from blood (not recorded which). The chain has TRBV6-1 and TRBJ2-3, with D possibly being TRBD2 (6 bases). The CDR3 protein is CASSSREFSDTQYF. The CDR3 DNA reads TGTGCCAGCAGTTCCCGGGAGTTTTCAGATACGCAGTATTTT.